Listed here are 20 T cell receptor beta chains from one sample, sequenced in a study of T cell repertoires in cytomegalovirus infection (dated by TCRdb to between 2018 and 2021). Sequencing took place on an Illumina HiSeq 1500. TCRdb reran the public reads through fastp at Q25 and MiXCR, keeping productive beta chains. Rows matching on CDR3 protein sequence are summarized as one entry with the most common DNA and genes. This sample has around 630,000 distinct CDR3 sequences in its table, and 20% to 30% of those were observed once. The ten largest clones capture 6.5% to 10% of the sample. Sequenced sample: CD8+ T cells from PBMCs. The source is a human donor in good health (CMV status not recorded). Some clones in this sample may be carry-over from other donors' samples.

The table lists this clonotype with many counts. The chain has TRBV7-9 and TRBJ2-7, with 7 bases matching TRBD1. With V trimmed by 2 bases and J by 3 bases, 7 bases remained unmatched. This CDR3 has 15 residues. CDR1 and CDR2 from the germline V gene are SEHNR and FQNEAQ (reference sequence). The CDR3 here is CASSLPDRVFYEQYF. The CDR3 nucleotides are TGTGCCAGCAGCTTACCAGACAGGGTTTTCTACGAGCAGTACTTC.

There are a few counts of this clonotype. In DNA form, the CDR3 reads TGTGCCAGCAGCTTCGACAGTTCCCCGGGAAGGCAGCCCCAGCATTTT. It yields the protein CASSFDSSPGRQPQHF. The V and J genes are TRBV7-8 and TRBJ1-5, with D perhaps TRBD1 (5 bases). Germline loops: CDR1 SGHVS, CDR2 FQNEAQ. The CDR3 runs 16 residues. Trimming removed 3 bases at V and 7 bases at J, with 19 bases between.

In its sample, this clonotype was seen a few times. This CDR3 is CSVGPGTGDFNYGYTF. The CDR3 DNA sequence: TGCAGCGTTGGGCCCGGGACAGGGGACTTCAACTATGGCTACACCTTC. The gene calls are TRBV29-1 and TRBJ1-2; 10 bases are shared with TRBD1. The CDR3 has 16 residues. V shed 4 bases and J 2 bases; nucleotides not matched to a gene: 10. Germline CDR1 SQVTM, CDR2 ANQGSEA.

The CDR3 DNA follows: TGTGCCAGCAGTGAGCGTACCTTCAATGAGCAGTTCTTC. Translated: CASSERTFNEQFF. V and J are TRBV25-1 and TRBJ2-1; unclear D gene. Per the germline V gene, CDR1 is MGHDK and CDR2 is SYGVNS. The V gene lost 3 bases and the J gene lost 6 bases, with 9 bases spanning the gap. The CDR3 extends over 13 amino acids.

This chain uses TRBV12-3 or TRBV12-4 with TRBJ1-4, with 12 bases lining up with TRBD1. V shed 0 bases, J shed 8 bases, and the junction held 4 bases outside the gene matches. The CDR3 covers 16 residues. The CDR3 protein is CASSLAGQGAGEKLFF. The CDR3 region has the DNA TGTGCCAGCAGTTTAGCGGGACAGGGGGCAGGGGAAAAACTGTTTTTT.

This clonotype was detected only a few times. This chain uses TRBV28 with TRBJ1-2, with a weak D call TRBD1 (5 bases). This CDR3 is 14 amino acids long. Trimming cost V 3 bases and J 5 bases, with 13 bases left between them. CDR1 is MDHEN, CDR2 SYDVKM, per germline. CDR3: CASSFPGGRYGYTF. DNA for the CDR3: TGTGCCAGCAGTTTCCCGGGGGGACGGTATGGCTACACCTTC.

In its sample, this clonotype was seen a few times. V is TRBV9 and J is TRBJ1-1; D is possibly TRBD1 (5 bases). The CDR3 loop spans 13 amino acids. Trimming cost V 0 bases and J 8 bases, with 11 bases left between them. Germline loops: CDR1 SGDLS, CDR2 YYNGEE. In DNA, the CDR3 is TGTGCCAGCAGCGTAGTAACCGGGGCAGAAGCTTTCTTT. This sequence encodes CASSVVTGAEAFF.

This clonotype appeared a few times. The chain has TRBV7-3 and TRBJ2-1; tentatively, D is TRBD1 (6 bases). Germline V CDR1 and CDR2: SGHTA, FQGTGA. With 3 bases removed from V and 4 bases from J, the gap between germline ends came to 13 bases. CDR3 length equals 15 residues. CDR3 protein: CASSFKDREYNEQFF. CDR3 in DNA: TGTGCCAGCAGCTTCAAGGACAGAGAGTACAATGAGCAGTTCTTC. Variable domain in full (rest from reference TRBV7-3 and TRBJ2-1): GAGVSQTPSNKVTEKGKYVELRCDPISGHTALYWYRQSLGQGPEFLIYFQGTGAADDSGLPNDRFFAVRPEGSVSTLKIQRTERGDSAVYLCASSFKDREYNEQFFGPGTRLTVL.

The chain recombines TRBV7-6 with TRBJ2-7; tentatively, D is TRBD1 or TRBD2 (5 bases each). Germline CDR1 SGHVS, CDR2 FNYEAQ. Trimming removed 5 bases from V and 5 bases from J, with 16 bases in between. CDR3 length: 14 amino acids. CDR3 sequence reads: CASSHPDGAHEQYV. CDR3 nucleotides: TGTGCCAGCAGCCACCCGGACGGGGCCCACGAGCAGTACGTC.

The rearrangement uses TRBV29-1 and TRBJ1-2; D call uncertain. CDR3 length: 11 residues. From germline, CDR1 is SQVTM and CDR2 ANQGSEA. The V end was cut by 4 bases, the J end by 5 bases, with 8 bases between. CDR3 DNA sequence: TGCAGCGTTGGGTACGAATATGGCTACACCTTC. This sequence encodes CSVGYEYGYTF.

The rearrangement uses TRBV6-1 and TRBJ2-7; a weak D match, TRBD2 (5 bases). From germline, CDR1 is MNHNS and CDR2 SASEGT. The V and J ends lost 8 bases and 5 bases respectively, with 22 bases between them. This CDR3 is 15 amino acids long. The DNA of the CDR3 is TGTGCCAGCCGTTGGGGAGCCTGGGCGCCGAACGAGCAGTACTTC. It specifies CASRWGAWAPNEQYF.

This clonotype showed up just a few times. This chain uses TRBV7-2 with TRBJ1-5; D gene ambiguous. Trimming took off 1 base at V and 3 bases at J, with 10 bases between the two ends. Germline V gene lookup returns CDR1 SGHTA and CDR2 FQGNSA. This CDR3 comprises 15 residues. For the CDR3, the DNA is TGTGCCAGCAGCTTAGATGCCGAGTTCAATCAGCCCCAGCATTTT. This codes for CASSLDAEFNQPQHF.

The chain couples TRBV6-6 to TRBJ2-7; D is perhaps TRBD1 or TRBD2 (7 bases each). The germline gives CDR1 MNHNY, CDR2 SVGAGI (reference sequence). V was clipped by 1 base and J by 2 bases, with 12 bases between them. This CDR3 region has 15 residues. CDR3 in DNA: TGTGCCAGCAGTTACTGGGAGGGGGCACCCTACGAGCAGTACTTC. Encoded protein: CASSYWEGAPYEQYF.

The chain has TRBV6-2 or TRBV6-3 and TRBJ1-5; D gene uncertain. Per the germline V gene, CDR1 is MNHEY and CDR2 is SVGEGT. With 4 bases removed from V and 0 bases from J, the gap between germline ends came to 7 bases. The CDR3 is made up of 14 amino acids. CDR3 nucleotide sequence: TGTGCCAGCAGTTGGGTATATAGCAATCAGCCCCAGCATTTT. Amino acids: CASSWVYSNQPQHF.

The rearrangement links TRBV15 to TRBJ2-1; D might be TRBD1 (5 bases). CDR1 and CDR2 from the germline V gene are LNHNV and YYDKDF (reference sequence). Trimming pared 3 bases from V and 5 bases from J, leaving 14 bases between. There are 15 residues in the CDR3. CDR3 sequence reads: CATSSGAGSHNEQFF. As DNA, the CDR3 is TGTGCCACCAGCAGTGGGGCTGGCAGCCACAATGAGCAGTTCTTC.

This clonotype appeared many times. The CDR3 nucleotides read TGTGCCAGCAGCCCCAGGAGGGCTGGCTACACCTTC. As protein: CASSPRRAGYTF. This chain uses TRBV7-8 with TRBJ1-2; D is unclear. V was cut by 5 bases and J by 7 bases, with 11 bases left in between. The V gene's germline CDR1 is SGHVS and CDR2 FQNEAQ. The CDR3 covers 12 residues.

This clonotype was seen only a few times. The rearrangement uses TRBV23-1 and TRBJ2-7; TRBD2 agrees at 7 bases. TRBV23-1 is known as an ORF, though its function is uncertain. The length of the CDR3 is 14 residues. V dropped 10 bases and J dropped 0; count of bases not matched to a gene: 9. DNA of the CDR3: TGCGCCATTCTCGGGAGGCCGAGCTCCTACGAGCAGTACGTC. Translated: CAILGRPSSYEQYV.

The V gene is TRBV20-1, the J gene TRBJ2-7; D may be TRBD1 (5 bases). Germline V CDR1 and CDR2: DFQATT, SNEGSKA (reference sequence). Trimming cost V 0 bases and J 5 bases, with 14 bases left between them. The CDR3 sequence is 14 residues long. The CDR3 DNA reads as TGCAGTGCTAGAGATCTGAAGGGGCCCAACGAGCAGTACGTC. It specifies CSARDLKGPNEQYV.

This clonotype was seen only a few times. V usage is TRBV29-1 and J usage is TRBJ2-2, with 7 bases identical to TRBD2. The V segment lost 8 bases and the J segment 7 bases; nucleotides outside the gene matches: 4. Germline loops: CDR1 SQVTM, CDR2 ANQGSEA. CDR3 length: 11 amino acids. The CDR3 is CSTGGGGELFF. CDR3 DNA sequence: TGCAGCACTGGCGGGGGCGGGGAGCTGTTTTTT.

V usage is TRBV12-5 and J usage is TRBJ2-2; 11 positions match TRBD2. The junction had 13 bases not matched to a gene; V was cut back by 3 bases and J by 4 bases. The CDR3 has 19 amino acids. CDR1 and CDR2 from the germline V gene are LGHNT and FRNRAP. The CDR3: CASGFLAGGPEVSTGELFF. The CDR3 nucleotides read TGTGCTAGTGGTTTTTTAGCGGGGGGGCCGGAGGTCAGCACCGGGGAGCTGTTTTTT.